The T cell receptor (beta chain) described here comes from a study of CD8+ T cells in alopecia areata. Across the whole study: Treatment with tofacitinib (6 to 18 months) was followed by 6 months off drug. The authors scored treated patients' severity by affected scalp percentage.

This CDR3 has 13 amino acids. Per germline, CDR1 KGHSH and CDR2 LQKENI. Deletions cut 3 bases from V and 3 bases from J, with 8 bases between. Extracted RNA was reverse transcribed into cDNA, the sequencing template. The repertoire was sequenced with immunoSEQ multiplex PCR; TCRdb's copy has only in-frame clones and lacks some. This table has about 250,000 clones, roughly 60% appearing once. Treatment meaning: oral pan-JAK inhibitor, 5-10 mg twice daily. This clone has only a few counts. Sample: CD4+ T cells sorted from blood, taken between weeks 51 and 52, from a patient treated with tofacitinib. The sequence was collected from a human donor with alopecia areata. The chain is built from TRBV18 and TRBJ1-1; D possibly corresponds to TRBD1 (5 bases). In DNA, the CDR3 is TGTGCCAGCTCACCGATGGGGGACACTGAAGCTTTCTTT. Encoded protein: CASSPMGDTEAFF. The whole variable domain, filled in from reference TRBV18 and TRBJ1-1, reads NAGVMQNPRHLVRRRGQEARLRCSPMKGHSHVYWYRQLPEEGLKFMVYLQKENIIDESGMPKERFSAEFPKEGPSILRIQQVVRGDSAAYFCASSPMGDTEAFFGQGTRLTVV.